The 14 T cell receptor beta chains given below trace back to one sample, sequenced in a study of T-cell reconstitution after alpha-beta-depleted transplantation in children. A TCRbeta library incorporating unique molecular identifiers was prepared. TCRdb processed the PCR reads anew with MiXCR; each CDR3 protein has one entry. The sample gives around 200,000 distinct CDR3 sequences, over 15% of which show up once; roughly two fifths is in the top ten. This material consisted of PBMCs, mostly from graft donor cells, taken 360 days after TCRalphabeta/CD19-depleted stem cell transplant. The receptors derive from a male patient between 2 and 9 years old who had a stem cell transplant for acute lymphoblastic leukemia, so the T cells may come from the graft donor.

This clonotype has more than one count but fewer than ten. The chain links TRBV3-1 to TRBJ1-1; D gene unclear. The CDR3 totals 12 residues. V was cut by 3 bases and J by 7 bases, with 9 bases left in between. CDR1 and CDR2 (germline): LGHDT, YNNKEL (reference sequence). CDR3 sequence (DNA): TGTGCCAGCAGCCAGTCGACCTTTGAAGCTTTCTTT. Protein sequence: CASSQSTFEAFF.

V gene TRBV12-3 or TRBV12-4 combines with J gene TRBJ1-2; TRBD1 is a possible D gene (6 bases). Trimming took 4 bases from V and 4 from J, leaving 13 bases between them. The CDR3 has 14 amino acids. The DNA for the CDR3 is TGTGCCAGCAGTTCCGGGTTACAGGGCTATGGCTACACCTTC. This encodes CASSSGLQGYGYTF.

The CDR3 spells CASSLVFGGGSTGELFF. The DNA of the CDR3 is TGCGCCAGCAGCTTGGTCTTTGGCGGGGGGTCCACCGGGGAGCTGTTTTTT. V and J are TRBV5-1 and TRBJ2-2; 8 nucleotides match TRBD2. The CDR3 is made up of 17 amino acids. V trimming: 0 bases; J trimming: 4 bases; junction bases outside the gene matches: 8. CDR1 and CDR2 (germline): SGHRS, YFSETQ.

This clonotype showed up just a few times. The chain recombines TRBV2 with TRBJ2-2; D perhaps matches TRBD2 (7 bases). The germline gives CDR1 SNHLY, CDR2 FYNNEI. V was clipped by 5 bases and J by 6 bases, with 19 bases between them. The CDR3 length is 16 residues. The CDR3 spells CASSFQGRDSAGELFF. CDR3 DNA sequence: TGTGCCAGCAGTTTTCAGGGGAGGGATTCGGCCGGGGAGCTGTTTTTT.

This clonotype has more than one count but fewer than ten. The chain carries TRBV10-3 and TRBJ1-2; 7 bases map to TRBD1. CDR1 and CDR2 (germline): ENHRY, SYGVKD. This CDR3 comprises 15 residues. V was clipped by 3 bases and J by 0 bases; unmatched bases: 4. The DNA of the CDR3 is TGTGCCATCAGTGATGGGACAGCGTCTAACTATGGCTACACCTTC. It is translated as CAISDGTASNYGYTF.

The chain employs TRBV12-3 or TRBV12-4 and TRBJ1-1, with unresolved D. CDR3 length equals 13 residues. V dropped 6 bases and J dropped 12 bases, with 20 bases sitting between them. The CDR3 bases are TGTGCCAGCAGATGGGGTATTGATTCTCTTACTTTCTTT. This translates into CASRWGIDSLTFF.

This clonotype appeared a few times. The chain uses TRBV6-6 and TRBJ2-7, with D hard to call. This CDR3 is 11 amino acids long. CDR1 and CDR2 (germline): MNHNY, SVGAGI (reference sequence). V lost 4 bases to trimming and J lost 2 bases, with 3 bases between them. The CDR3 sequence is CASSFTYEQYF. Here the CDR3 DNA reads TGTGCCAGCAGTTTTACCTACGAGCAGTACTTC.

The chain couples TRBV5-5 to TRBJ2-7, with D uncertain. Germline V CDR1 and CDR2: SGHKS, YYEKEE (reference sequence). V gave up 4 bases and J gave up 3 bases, with 17 bases separating them. CDR3 length equals 15 residues. The CDR3 here is CASSPSSGVNYEQYF. The CDR3, as DNA: TGTGCCAGCAGCCCGTCCTCCGGAGTAAACTACGAGCAGTACTTC. Variable domain in full (rest from reference TRBV5-5 and TRBJ2-7): DAGVTQSPTHLIKTRGQQVTLRCSPISGHKSVSWYQQVLGQGPQFIFQYYEKEERGRGNFPDRFSARQFPNYSSELNVNALLLGDSALYLCASSPSSGVNYEQYFGPGTRLTVT.

On this clonotype: A read error may be the cause here, since a much bigger clone is one base away. This chain connects TRBV27 to TRBJ2-2; weak D call: TRBD1 (5 bases). Germline V CDR1 and CDR2: MNHEY, SMNVEV (reference sequence). The CDR3 has 14 residues. CDR3 in amino acids: CASAGPSNAGELFF. CDR3 nucleotide sequence: TGTGCCAGCGCAGGGCCCTCGAACGCCGGGGAGCTGTTTTTT.

This clonotype was observed many times. V usage is TRBV12-3 or TRBV12-4 and J usage is TRBJ2-3; tentative D call: TRBD1 (6 bases). V lost 3 bases to trimming and J lost 4 bases, with 8 bases between them. The CDR3 extends over 13 amino acids. CDR3 sequence (DNA): TGTGCCAGCAGTTTTAAGGGGGCAGATACGCAGTATTTT. Translating gives CASSFKGADTQYF.

This clonotype was observed a handful of times. The V and J genes are TRBV18 and TRBJ2-2; D perhaps matches TRBD1 (6 bases). V was clipped by 4 bases and J by 1 base, with 13 bases between them. The germline CDR1 and CDR2 sequences are KGHSH and LQKENI. This CDR3 contains 16 residues. CDR3 coding DNA: TGTGCCAGCTCACTCGGACAGCGAGGGAACACCGGGGAGCTGTTTTTT. Its translation is CASSLGQRGNTGELFF.

This clonotype was detected a few times. V and J are TRBV5-1 and TRBJ2-6, with D possibly matching TRBD2 (5 bases). This CDR3 comprises 17 residues. Trimming left V 1 base short and J 0 bases short, with 11 bases between. CDR1 is SGHRS and CDR2 is YFSETQ in the germline V gene. CDR3 protein: CASSLRTAGSGANVLTF. The CDR3 nucleotides read TGCGCCAGCAGCTTGCGGACTGCGGGCTCTGGGGCCAACGTCCTGACTTTC.

This chain uses TRBV30 with TRBJ1-5, with a possible D match to TRBD1 (5 bases). The CDR3 sequence is 13 residues long. Germline loops: CDR1 GTSNPN, CDR2 SVGIG (reference sequence). The ends were cut back, 4 bases at V and 6 bases at J, with 13 bases in the middle. The CDR3 sequence is CAWKGGGPQPQHF. The CDR3 coding sequence is TGTGCCTGGAAAGGCGGGGGACCTCAGCCCCAGCATTTT.

There are a few counts of this clonotype. CDR3 region: CASSQGFQGSYEQYF. The CDR3 nucleotides are TGCGCCAGCAGCCAAGGTTTTCAGGGCTCCTACGAGCAGTACTTC. The rearrangement joins TRBV4-3 to TRBJ2-7, with D possibly matching TRBD1 (5 bases). Trimming pared 1 base from V and 0 bases from J, leaving 10 bases between. Germline V lookup: CDR1 LGHNA, CDR2 YSLEER. CDR3 length equals 15 residues.